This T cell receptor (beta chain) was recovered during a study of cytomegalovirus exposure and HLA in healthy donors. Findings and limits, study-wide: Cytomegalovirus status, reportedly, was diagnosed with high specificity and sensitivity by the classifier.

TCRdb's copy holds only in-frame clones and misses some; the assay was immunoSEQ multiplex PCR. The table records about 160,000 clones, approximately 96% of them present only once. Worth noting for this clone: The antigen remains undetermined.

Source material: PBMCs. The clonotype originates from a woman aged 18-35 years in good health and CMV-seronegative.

CDR3 loop: CASRRGTGETTTEAFF. The DNA of the CDR3 is TGTGCCAGCAGAAGGGGTACAGGGGAGACCACAACTGAAGCTTTCTTT. The V call is TRBV2, the J call TRBJ1-1; TRBD1 aligns across 7 bases. Germline V gene data show CDR1 as SNHLY and CDR2 as FYNNEI. V lost 6 bases to trimming and J lost 5 bases; unmatched junction nucleotides: 15. This CDR3 region has 16 residues.